The 16 T cell receptor beta chains listed next were all sequenced from one sample in a study of T cells in Graves' hyperthyroidism and ophthalmopathy. TCR beta CDR3 regions were amplified from RNA. Researchers ran a first-round RT-PCR on the TCR CDR3 using the HTBI primer set. TCRdb re-analysed the multiplex PCR reads in MiXCR, keeping a single row per CDR3 protein. Found here are more than 550,000 distinct CDR3 sequences, roughly 17% of them singletons; the top ten hold 15% to 19%. Material for sequencing was blood. These receptors all stem from a man aged 45-65 years with Graves' hyperthyroidism.

The chain employs TRBV13 and TRBJ2-7; D remains unclear. The CDR3 runs 14 residues. Trimming cost V 6 bases and J 3 bases, with 15 bases left between them. Germline V CDR1 and CDR2: PRHDT, FYEKMQ (reference sequence). CDR3 DNA sequence: TGTGCCAGCAGTCATCAGCGCTTAAGCTACGAGCAGTACTTC. Its translation: CASSHQRLSYEQYF.

This chain connects TRBV28 to TRBJ2-1; 9 nucleotides align to TRBD2. V lost 6 bases to trimming and J lost 8 bases; unmatched junction nucleotides: 11. The CDR3 consists of 15 residues. The germline V gene has CDR1 MDHEN and CDR2 SYDVKM. The CDR3: CASSLVAGGPYEQFF. The CDR3 region has the DNA TGTGCCAGCAGCCTTGTCGCGGGAGGGCCTTATGAGCAGTTCTTC.

The chain is built from TRBV4-2 and TRBJ2-7; D is perhaps TRBD2 (5 bases). V lost 4 bases to trimming and J lost 0 bases, with 16 bases between them. The CDR3 covers 16 residues. Germline V gene data show CDR1 as LGHNA and CDR2 as YNFKEQ. This CDR3 reads CASSPSVGAPSYEQYF. Here the CDR3 DNA reads TGTGCCAGCAGCCCCAGTGTGGGAGCACCCTCCTACGAGCAGTACTTC.

This clonotype was seen repeatedly, ten times or more. V is TRBV27 and J is TRBJ1-2, with unresolved D. Germline V CDR1 and CDR2: MNHEY, SMNVEV (reference sequence). Trimming took off 3 bases at V and 4 bases at J, with 12 bases between the two ends. This CDR3 is built from 14 residues. CDR3 residues: CASSFGVSGYGYTF. CDR3 coding DNA: TGTGCCAGCAGTTTCGGGGTGTCTGGCTATGGCTACACCTTC.

This clonotype was counted ten times or more. V usage is TRBV6-1 and J usage is TRBJ2-2; D is possibly TRBD1 or TRBD2 (5 bases each). The CDR3 is 18 amino acids. The germline V and J ends were trimmed by 2 bases and 0 bases, with 16 bases remaining between them. CDR1 is MNHNS, CDR2 SASEGT, per germline. CDR3 DNA: TGTGCCAGCAGTGAAAATTACGCGAGGGGCACGAACACCGGGGAGCTGTTTTTT. This sequence encodes CASSENYARGTNTGELFF.

A few counts support this clonotype. The chain couples TRBV10-3 to TRBJ2-7; D ambiguous. Germline CDR1 and CDR2: ENHRY and SYGVKD. The germline V and J ends were trimmed by 5 bases and 4 bases, with 9 bases remaining between them. This CDR3 contains 12 residues. CDR3 in DNA: TGTGCCATCAGTCGGACGGATTACGAGCAGTACTTC. Protein: CAISRTDYEQYF.

The sample holds many counts of this clonotype. The chain combines TRBV2 with TRBJ2-2; D is possibly TRBD1 or TRBD2 (5 bases each). Looked up from germline, CDR1 is SNHLY and CDR2 is FYNNEI. This CDR3 is built from 15 residues. Trimming stripped 7 bases from V and 0 bases from J, with 12 bases between. CDR3 residues: CASIWGFANTGELFF. The CDR3 DNA is TGTGCCAGCATATGGGGGTTCGCGAACACCGGGGAGCTGTTTTTT.

The table lists this clonotype with a few counts. This sequence joins TRBV4-3 and TRBJ1-2; D is unclear. The germline gives CDR1 LGHNA, CDR2 YSLEER. This CDR3 is built from 14 residues. V was pared by 4 bases and J by 2 bases, with 11 bases between. Here the CDR3 DNA reads TGCGCCAGCAGCCGCCAGGAGCTGAACTATGGCTACACCTTC. Translating gives CASSRQELNYGYTF.

The chain uses TRBV6-1 and TRBJ1-1, with a tentative D call TRBD1 (5 bases). Trimming shortened V by 7 bases and J by 1 base, and 19 bases separated the two germline ends. The CDR3 has 16 amino acids. CDR1 and CDR2 from the germline V gene are MNHNS and SASEGT. In DNA form, the CDR3 reads TGTGCCAGCAACCAACCTCTTATGGGGACGAACACTGAAGCTTTCTTT. Its protein is CASNQPLMGTNTEAFF.

This clonotype was observed at least ten times. The V and J genes are TRBV12-3 or TRBV12-4 and TRBJ1-4; D is unresolved. Trimming cost V 7 bases and J 5 bases, with 14 bases left between them. The CDR3 extends over 14 amino acids. In nucleotides, the CDR3 is TGTGCCAGCAATAACCCCACGGGGAATGAAAAACTGTTTTTT. Encoded protein: CASNNPTGNEKLFF.

This clonotype was detected only a few times. The chain links TRBV6-1 to TRBJ1-2; D unresolved. Trimming took off 5 bases at V and 8 bases at J, with 21 bases between the two ends. Germline values: CDR1 MNHNS, CDR2 SASEGT. This CDR3 has 15 residues. CDR3: CASSPSSAGKEGYTF. CDR3 DNA: TGTGCCAGCAGTCCCTCTTCGGCAGGCAAAGAAGGCTACACCTTC.

The V gene is TRBV5-1, the J gene TRBJ2-7; the match to TRBD1 covers 10 bases. The CDR3 is made up of 15 amino acids. Losses at the gene ends were 4 bases for V and 4 bases for J; bases not matched to a gene: 8. Germline loops: CDR1 SGHRS, CDR2 YFSETQ. This CDR3 is CASSASGTGAYEQYF. CDR3 nucleotide sequence: TGCGCCAGCAGCGCTTCCGGGACAGGGGCTTACGAGCAGTACTTC.

This clonotype turned up a few times. The rearrangement joins TRBV3-1 to TRBJ1-2; the D is unclear. The CDR3 has 16 residues. The V gene lost 4 bases and the J gene lost 8 bases, with 23 bases spanning the gap. Germline V CDR1 and CDR2: LGHDT, YNNKEL (reference sequence). CDR3: CASSRRVPRVSEGYTF. The CDR3 DNA follows: TGTGCCAGCAGCCGCCGCGTCCCAAGGGTATCTGAGGGCTACACCTTC.

A few counts support this clonotype. The chain uses TRBV29-1 and TRBJ1-2, with a tentative D call TRBD1 (5 bases). CDR1 and CDR2 (germline): SQVTM, ANQGSEA. The ends were cut back, 4 bases at V and 3 bases at J, with 9 bases in the middle. CDR3 length equals 12 residues. For the CDR3, the DNA is TGCAGCGTTGTAGGGGCTCACTATGGCTACACCTTC. Protein: CSVVGAHYGYTF.

This clonotype occurred a few times. The chain employs TRBV5-1 and TRBJ2-3; 7 bases are shared with TRBD1. CDR1 is SGHRS and CDR2 is YFSETQ in the germline V gene. The V segment lost 4 bases and the J segment 2 bases; nucleotides outside the gene matches: 4. This CDR3 is built from 14 residues. The CDR3 DNA is TGCGCCAGCAGCCGGGGACAGATCACAGATACGCAGTATTTT. It is translated as CASSRGQITDTQYF.

The table lists this clonotype with many counts. The chain uses TRBV7-2 and TRBJ2-7; 11 positions match TRBD1. This CDR3 region has 16 residues. V shed 3 bases, J shed 4 bases, and the junction held 8 bases outside the gene matches. Germline V lookup: CDR1 SGHTA, CDR2 FQGNSA. In DNA, the CDR3 is TGTGCCAGCAGCTTCAATCCGGGACAGGGGGTATACGAGCAGTACTTC. Translating it yields CASSFNPGQGVYEQYF. Filled out from reference TRBV7-2 and TRBJ2-7, the complete variable domain reads GAGVSQSPSNKVTEKGKDVELRCDPISGHTALYWYRQSLGQGLEFLIYFQGNSAPDKSGLPSDRFSAERTGGSVSTLTIQRTQQEDSAVYLCASSFNPGQGVYEQYFGPGTRLTVT.